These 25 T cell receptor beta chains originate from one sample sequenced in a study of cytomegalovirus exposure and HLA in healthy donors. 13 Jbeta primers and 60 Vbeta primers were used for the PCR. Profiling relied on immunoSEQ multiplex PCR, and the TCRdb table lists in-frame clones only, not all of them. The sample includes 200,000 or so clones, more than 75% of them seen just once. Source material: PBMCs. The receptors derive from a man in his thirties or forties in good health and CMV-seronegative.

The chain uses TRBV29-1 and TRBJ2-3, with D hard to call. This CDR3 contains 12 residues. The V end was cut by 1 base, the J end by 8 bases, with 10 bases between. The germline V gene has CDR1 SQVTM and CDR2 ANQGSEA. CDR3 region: CSVEVQGGTQYF. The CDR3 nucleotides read TGCAGCGTTGAAGTCCAAGGCGGTACGCAGTATTTT.

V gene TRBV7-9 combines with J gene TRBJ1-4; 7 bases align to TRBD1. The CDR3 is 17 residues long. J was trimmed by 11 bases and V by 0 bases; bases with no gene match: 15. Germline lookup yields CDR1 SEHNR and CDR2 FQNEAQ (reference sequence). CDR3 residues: CASSLAGTGVLGGKLFF. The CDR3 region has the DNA TGTGCCAGCAGCTTAGCAGGAACAGGGGTCCTGGGTGGGAAACTGTTTTTT. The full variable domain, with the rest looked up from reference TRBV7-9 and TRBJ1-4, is DTGVSQNPRHKITKRGQNVTFRCDPISEHNRLYWYRQTLGQGPEFLTYFQNEAQLEKSRLLSDRFSAERPKGSFSTLEIQRTEQGDSAMYLCASSLAGTGVLGGKLFFGSGTQLSVL.

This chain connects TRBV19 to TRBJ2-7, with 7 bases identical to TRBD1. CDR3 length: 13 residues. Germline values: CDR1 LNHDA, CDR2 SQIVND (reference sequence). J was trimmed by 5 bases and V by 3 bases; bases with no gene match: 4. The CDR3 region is CASSMQDRDEQYF. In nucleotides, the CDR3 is TGTGCCAGTAGTATGCAAGACAGGGACGAGCAGTACTTC.

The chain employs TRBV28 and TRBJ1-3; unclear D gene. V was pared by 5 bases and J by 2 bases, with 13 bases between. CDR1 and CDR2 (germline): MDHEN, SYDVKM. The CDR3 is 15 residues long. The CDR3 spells CASSRWGVAGNTIYF. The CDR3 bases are TGTGCCAGCAGTCGCTGGGGAGTCGCTGGAAACACCATATATTTT.

The CDR3, as DNA: TGTGCCACCAGCGGACTAACGGGAGGGAGCCAGTTCTTC. Protein: CATSGLTGGSQFF. The chain is built from TRBV15 and TRBJ2-1; TRBD2 matches at 8 bases. This CDR3 contains 13 residues. Germline CDR1 LNHNV, CDR2 YYDKDF (reference sequence). Trimming at V came to 5 bases and at J to 13 bases, leaving 10 bases not matched to a gene.

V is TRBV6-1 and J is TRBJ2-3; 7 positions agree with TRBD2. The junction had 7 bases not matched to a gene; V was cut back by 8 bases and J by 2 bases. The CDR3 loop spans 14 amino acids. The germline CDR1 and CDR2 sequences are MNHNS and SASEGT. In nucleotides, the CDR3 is TGTGCCAGCTTCTGGGAGGGCCTCACAGATACGCAGTATTTT. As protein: CASFWEGLTDTQYF.

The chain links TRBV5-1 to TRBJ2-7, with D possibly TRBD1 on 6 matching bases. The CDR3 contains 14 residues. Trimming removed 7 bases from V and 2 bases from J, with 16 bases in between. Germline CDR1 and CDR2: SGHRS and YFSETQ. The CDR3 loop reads CASHVGTGTYEQYF. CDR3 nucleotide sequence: TGCGCCAGCCACGTGGGAACAGGGACCTACGAGCAGTACTTC.

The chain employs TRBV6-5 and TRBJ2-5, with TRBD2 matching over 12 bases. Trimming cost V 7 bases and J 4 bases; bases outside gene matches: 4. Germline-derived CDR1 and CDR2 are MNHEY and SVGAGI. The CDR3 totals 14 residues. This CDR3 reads CASTLLAGGETQYF. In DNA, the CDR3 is TGTGCCAGCACTTTACTAGCGGGGGGAGAGACCCAGTACTTC.

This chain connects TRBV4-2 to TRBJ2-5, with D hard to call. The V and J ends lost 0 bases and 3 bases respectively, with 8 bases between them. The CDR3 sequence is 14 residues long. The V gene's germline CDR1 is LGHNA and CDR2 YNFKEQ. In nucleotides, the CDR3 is TGTGCCAGCAGCCAAGACCTCCGGGAAGAGACCCAGTACTTC. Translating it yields CASSQDLREETQYF.

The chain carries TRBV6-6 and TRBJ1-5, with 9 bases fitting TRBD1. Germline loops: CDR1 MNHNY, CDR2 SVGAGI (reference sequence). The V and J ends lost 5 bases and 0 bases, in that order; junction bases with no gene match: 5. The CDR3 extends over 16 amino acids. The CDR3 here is CASSHGQGSSNQPQHF. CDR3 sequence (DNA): TGTGCCAGCAGTCATGGACAGGGGAGTAGCAATCAGCCCCAGCATTTT.

In nucleotides, the CDR3 is TGTGCCTGGACCCGGACAGGCTCTGGAAACACCATATATTTT. It codes for CAWTRTGSGNTIYF. The genes are TRBV30 and TRBJ1-3, with 7 positions matching TRBD1. The CDR3 length is 14 residues. CDR1 GTSNPN and CDR2 SVGIG come from the germline V gene (reference sequence). V trimming: 4 bases; J trimming: 0 bases; junction bases outside the gene matches: 3.

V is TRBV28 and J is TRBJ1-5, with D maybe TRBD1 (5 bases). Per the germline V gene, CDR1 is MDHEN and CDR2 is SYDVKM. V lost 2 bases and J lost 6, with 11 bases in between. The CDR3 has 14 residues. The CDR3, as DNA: TGTGCCAGCAGTTTAATGGGGGGAGGTCAGCCCCAGCATTTT. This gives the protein CASSLMGGGQPQHF.

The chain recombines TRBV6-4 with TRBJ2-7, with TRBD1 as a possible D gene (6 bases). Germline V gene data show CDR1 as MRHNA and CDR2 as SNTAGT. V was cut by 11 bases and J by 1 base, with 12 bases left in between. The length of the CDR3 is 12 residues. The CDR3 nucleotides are TGTGCCGGATATGACAGGTCCTACGAGCAGTACTTC. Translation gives CAGYDRSYEQYF.

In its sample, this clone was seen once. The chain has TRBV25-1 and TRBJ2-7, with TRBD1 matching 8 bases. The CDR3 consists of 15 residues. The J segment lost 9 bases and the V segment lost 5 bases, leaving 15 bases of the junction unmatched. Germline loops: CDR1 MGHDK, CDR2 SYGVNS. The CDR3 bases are TGTGCCAGCAGTCCGGGGGACAGGTTAATCCCGAGGCAGTACTTC. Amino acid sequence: CASSPGDRLIPRQYF.

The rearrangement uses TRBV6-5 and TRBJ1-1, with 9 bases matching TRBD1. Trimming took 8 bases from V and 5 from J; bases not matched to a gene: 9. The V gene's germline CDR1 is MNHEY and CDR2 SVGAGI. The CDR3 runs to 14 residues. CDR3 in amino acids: CASGTGGARTEAFF. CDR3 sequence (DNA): TGTGCCAGCGGAACAGGGGGCGCGAGAACTGAAGCTTTCTTT.

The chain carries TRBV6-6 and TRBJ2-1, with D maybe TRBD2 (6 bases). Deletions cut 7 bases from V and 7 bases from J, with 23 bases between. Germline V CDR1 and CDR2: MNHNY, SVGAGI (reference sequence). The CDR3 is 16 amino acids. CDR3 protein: CASIKGGGGAGNEQFF. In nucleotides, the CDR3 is TGTGCCAGCATCAAAGGAGGCGGCGGGGCGGGGAATGAGCAGTTCTTC.

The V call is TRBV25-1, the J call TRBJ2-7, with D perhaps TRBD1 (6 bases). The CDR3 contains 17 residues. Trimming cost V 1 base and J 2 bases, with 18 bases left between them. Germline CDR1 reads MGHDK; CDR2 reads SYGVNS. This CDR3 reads CASSELGTGTIAYEQYF. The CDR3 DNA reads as TGTGCCAGCAGTGAATTGGGGACCGGGACAATCGCCTACGAGCAGTACTTC.

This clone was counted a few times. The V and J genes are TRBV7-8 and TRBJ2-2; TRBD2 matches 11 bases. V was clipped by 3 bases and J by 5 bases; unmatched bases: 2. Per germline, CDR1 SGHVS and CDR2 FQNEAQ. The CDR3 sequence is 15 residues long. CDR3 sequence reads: CASSFRLAGTGELFF. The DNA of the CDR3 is TGTGCCAGCAGCTTCAGACTAGCGGGGACCGGGGAGCTGTTTTTT.

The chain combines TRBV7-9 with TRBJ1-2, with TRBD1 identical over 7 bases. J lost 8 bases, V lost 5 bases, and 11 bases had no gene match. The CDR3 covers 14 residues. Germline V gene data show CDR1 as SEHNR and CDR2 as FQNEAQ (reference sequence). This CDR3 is CASSQGQERFGYTF. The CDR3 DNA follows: TGTGCCAGCAGCCAAGGACAGGAAAGGTTCGGCTACACCTTC.

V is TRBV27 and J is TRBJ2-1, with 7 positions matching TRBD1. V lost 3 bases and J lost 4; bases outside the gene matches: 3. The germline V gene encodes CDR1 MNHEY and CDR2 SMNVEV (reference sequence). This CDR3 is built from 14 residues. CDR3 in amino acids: CASSLGQLYNEQFF. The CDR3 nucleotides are TGTGCCAGCAGTTTGGGACAGCTGTACAATGAGCAGTTCTTC.

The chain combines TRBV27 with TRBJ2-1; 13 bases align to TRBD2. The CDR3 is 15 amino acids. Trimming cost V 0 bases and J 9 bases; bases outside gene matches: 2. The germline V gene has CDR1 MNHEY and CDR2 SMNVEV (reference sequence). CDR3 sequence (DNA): TGTGCCAGCAGTTTATCACTAGCGGGAGGGGGTGAGCAGTTCTTC. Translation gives CASSLSLAGGGEQFF.

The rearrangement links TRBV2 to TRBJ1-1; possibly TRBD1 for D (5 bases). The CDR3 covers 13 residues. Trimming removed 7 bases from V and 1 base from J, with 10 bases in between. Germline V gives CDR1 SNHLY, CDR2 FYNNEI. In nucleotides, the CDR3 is TGTGCCAGCAAGAGCAGGGCGAACACTGAAGCTTTCTTT. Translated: CASKSRANTEAFF.

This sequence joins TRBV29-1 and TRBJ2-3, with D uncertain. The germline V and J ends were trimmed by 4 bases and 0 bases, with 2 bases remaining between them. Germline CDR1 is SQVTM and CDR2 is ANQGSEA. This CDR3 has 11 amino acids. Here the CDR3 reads CSVVSTDTQYF. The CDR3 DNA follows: TGCAGCGTTGTAAGCACAGATACGCAGTATTTT.

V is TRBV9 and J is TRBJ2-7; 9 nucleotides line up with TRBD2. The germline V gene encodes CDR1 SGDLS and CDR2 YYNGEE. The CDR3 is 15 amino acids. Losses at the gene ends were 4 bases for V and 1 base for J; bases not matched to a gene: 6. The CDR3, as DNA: TGTGCCAGCAGCCCCCAGAGCGGGAGGTCCTACGAGCAGTACTTC. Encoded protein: CASSPQSGRSYEQYF.

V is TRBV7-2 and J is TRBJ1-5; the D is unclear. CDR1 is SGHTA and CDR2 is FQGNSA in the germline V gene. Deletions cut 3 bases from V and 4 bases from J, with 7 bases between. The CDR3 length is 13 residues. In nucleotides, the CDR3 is TGTGCCAGCAGCTTCGGGGTTAATCAGCCCCAGCATTTT. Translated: CASSFGVNQPQHF.